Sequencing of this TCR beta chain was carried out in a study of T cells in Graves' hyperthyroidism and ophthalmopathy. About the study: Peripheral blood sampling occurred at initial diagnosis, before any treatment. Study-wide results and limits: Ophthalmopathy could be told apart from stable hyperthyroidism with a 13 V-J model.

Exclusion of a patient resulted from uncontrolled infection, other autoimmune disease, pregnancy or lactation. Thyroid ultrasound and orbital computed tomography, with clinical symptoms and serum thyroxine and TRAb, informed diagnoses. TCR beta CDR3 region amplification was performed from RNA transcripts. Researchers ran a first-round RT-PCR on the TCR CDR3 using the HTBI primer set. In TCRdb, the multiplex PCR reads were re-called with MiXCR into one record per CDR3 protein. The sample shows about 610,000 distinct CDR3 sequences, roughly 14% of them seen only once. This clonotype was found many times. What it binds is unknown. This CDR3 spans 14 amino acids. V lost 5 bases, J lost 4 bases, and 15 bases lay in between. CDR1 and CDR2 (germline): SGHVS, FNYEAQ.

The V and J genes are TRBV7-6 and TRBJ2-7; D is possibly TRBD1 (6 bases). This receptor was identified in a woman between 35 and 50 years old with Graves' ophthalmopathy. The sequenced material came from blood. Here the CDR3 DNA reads TGTGCCAGCAGCATCGCAGGGGCGAGGTACGAGCAGTACTTC. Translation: CASSIAGARYEQYF. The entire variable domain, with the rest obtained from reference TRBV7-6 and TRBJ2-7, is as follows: GAGVSQSPRYKVTKRGQDVALRCDPISGHVSLYWYRQALGQGPEFLTYFNYEAQQDKSGLPNDRFSAERPEGSISTLTIQRTEQRDSAMYRCASSIAGARYEQYFGPGTRLTVT.